This TCR beta chain was captured by sequencing in a study of blood T cell repertoires in COVID-19. Overall study context: The United States, Italy and Spain were the sources of the acute and convalescent COVID-19 samples. From T cells, B-cell-depleted T cells, or PBMCs came the material, which was cDNA or gDNA.

How the authors handled the data: Reference gene primer amplification gave estimated nucleated cell counts. Sequenced by immunoSEQ multiplex PCR; TCRdb stores in-frame clones only, minus some. That table furnishes V, J and clone size, whereas the DNA furnished D and trimming. The repertoire holds under 300,000 clones, with about four fifths as singletons. The length of the CDR3 is 15 residues. With V trimmed by 4 bases and J by 0 bases, 2 bases remained unmatched. Germline CDR1 is MGHRA and CDR2 is YSYEKL. V is TRBV4-1 and J is TRBJ2-1; TRBD2 aligns across 8 bases. The sequence came from a woman of 80 years or more with acute or convalescent COVID-19. What was sequenced was peripheral blood. Here the CDR3 DNA reads TGCGCCAGCAGCCCGGGACTAGACTCCTACAATGAGCAGTTCTTC. This sequence encodes CASSPGLDSYNEQFF.